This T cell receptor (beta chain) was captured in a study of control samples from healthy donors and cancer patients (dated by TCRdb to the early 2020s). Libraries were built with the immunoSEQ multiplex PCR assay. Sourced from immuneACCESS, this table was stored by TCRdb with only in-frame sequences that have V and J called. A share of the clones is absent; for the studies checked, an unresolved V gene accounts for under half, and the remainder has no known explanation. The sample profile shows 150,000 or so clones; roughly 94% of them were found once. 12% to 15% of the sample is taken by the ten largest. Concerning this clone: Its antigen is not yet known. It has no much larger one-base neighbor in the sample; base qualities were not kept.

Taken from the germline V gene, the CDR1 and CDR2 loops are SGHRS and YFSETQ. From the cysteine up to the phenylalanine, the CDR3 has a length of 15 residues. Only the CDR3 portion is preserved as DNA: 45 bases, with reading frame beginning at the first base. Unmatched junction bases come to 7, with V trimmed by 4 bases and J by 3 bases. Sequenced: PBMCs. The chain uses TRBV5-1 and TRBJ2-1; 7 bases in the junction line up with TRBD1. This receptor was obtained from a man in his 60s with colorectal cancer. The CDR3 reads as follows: CASSPRDSYYNEQFF. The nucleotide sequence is TGCGCCAGCAGCCCCCGGGACAGCTACTACAATGAGCAGTTCTTC.